A single sample gave rise to the 5 T cell receptor beta chains below, sequenced in a study of patients and donors after allogeneic stem cell transplantation. TCRdb re-called the RT-PCR reads with MiXCR, one entry per CDR3 protein. The sample has about 960,000 distinct CDR3 sequences; more than 15% are singletons. The sequenced sample was blood, either unsorted or a sorted T cell fraction (not recorded which). Receptors were obtained from a human donor who was either an allogeneic HSCT recipient or a stem cell or donor lymphocyte infusion donor (not recorded which). It is not recorded whose cells these are; they may come from a transplant donor.

The rearrangement links TRBV7-9 to TRBJ2-7; D is possibly TRBD1 (5 bases). Deletions cut 7 bases from V and 2 bases from J, with 12 bases between. This CDR3 comprises 13 residues. Germline CDR1 reads SEHNR; CDR2 reads FQNEAQ (reference sequence). The CDR3 DNA sequence: TGTGCCAGCACCAATGACAGAACCTACGAGCAGTACTTC. Residues: CASTNDRTYEQYF.

The CDR3 sequence: CASSFPGWSAQHF. The CDR3 region has the DNA TGTGCCAGCAGTTTCCCTGGCTGGTCAGCCCAGCATTTT. The chain recombines TRBV28 with TRBJ1-5; no reliable D call. From germline, CDR1 is MDHEN and CDR2 SYDVKM. Trimming pared 3 bases from V and 11 bases from J, leaving 14 bases between. The CDR3 sequence is 13 residues long.

Ten or more counts support this clonotype. V and J are TRBV12-3 or TRBV12-4 and TRBJ2-5; D gene ambiguous. V was shortened by 6 bases and J by 5 bases, with 22 bases between the two germline ends. This CDR3 has 16 residues. The CDR3 is CASSSRHYQRRETQYF. CDR3 bases: TGTGCCAGCAGCTCCCGTCATTACCAAAGAAGGGAGACCCAGTACTTC.

This clonotype was detected a few times. Here the CDR3 reads CASSPVVGELETQYF. CDR3 DNA: TGTGCCAGCAGCCCCGTAGTAGGGGAGTTGGAGACCCAGTACTTC. The rearrangement uses TRBV12-3 or TRBV12-4 and TRBJ2-5; tentatively, D is TRBD1 or TRBD2 (5 bases each). The CDR3 is 15 amino acids. V was clipped by 6 bases and J by 5 bases, with 19 bases between them.

This clonotype was found a few times. The V gene is TRBV5-1, the J gene TRBJ2-1, with D possibly TRBD1 on 7 matching bases. The V end lost 0 bases, the J end lost 4 bases, and 14 bases lay between the germline ends. Germline-derived CDR1 and CDR2 are SGHRS and YFSETQ. The CDR3 has 16 amino acids. CDR3 nucleotide sequence: TGCGCCAGCAGCTTGGCAACAGGGGCGGGGTACAATGAGCAGTTCTTC. It yields the protein CASSLATGAGYNEQFF.